The entry that follows covers one T cell receptor beta chain sequence. The antigen remains unidentified. Only in-frame clones appear in the TCRdb table, and some are missing; sequencing was by immunoSEQ multiplex PCR. The table shows about 25,000 clones, with 80% to 90% occurring only once. CDR3 length: 15 residues. Trimming removed 0 bases from V and 2 bases from J; junction bases left unmatched: 4. The germline gives CDR1 SGDLS, CDR2 YYNGEE. The record originates from a study of OX40 agonist ivuxolimab in advanced cancers. Autoimmune disease history or systemic immunosuppression meant exclusion. The study's findings and limits: At 0.1-3.0 mg/kg, partial responders had clonal expansion among the lowest observed. The expanded peripheral T cells' antigen specificity was not determined. Both blood CD4+ and CD8+ T cells showed clonal growth by week 6 at 0.1 to 3.0 mg/kg.

The starting material was CD4+ or CD8+ T cells sorted from blood, obtained in a trial of the OX40 agonist ivuxolimab. This chain connects TRBV9 to TRBJ2-7; 8 nucleotides match TRBD2. This clonotype originated in an adult with an advanced solid tumor such as melanoma, head and neck, liver or kidney cancer. The CDR3 region is CASSVGGRSAYEQYF. The CDR3 DNA is TGTGCCAGCAGCGTAGGCGGGAGGTCCGCCTACGAGCAGTACTTC. Combining the CDR3 with reference TRBV9 and TRBJ2-7 gives the whole variable domain DSGVTQTPKHLITATGQRVTLRCSPRSGDLSVYWYQQSLDQGLQFLIQYYNGEERAKGNILERFSAQQFPDLHSELNLSSLELGDSALYFCASSVGGRSAYEQYFGPGTRLTVT.